The clone carrying this TCR beta chain was observed many times. Its antigen remains unknown. Prepared libraries of TCR beta cDNA carried unique molecular identifiers. Via MiXCR, TCRdb re-called the PCR reads, giving one row per CDR3 protein. The table lists roughly 570,000 distinct CDR3 sequences, approximately 34% of them singletons. This CDR3 spans 12 amino acids. V was pared by 8 bases and J by 5 bases, with 10 bases between. Germline V gene data show CDR1 as KGHSH and CDR2 as LQKENI. This sample stems from a study of post-analysis software for immune sequencing data. Study-level results: Patients had higher frequencies than controls of roughly 5 TRBV segments, including TRBV5-6, TRBV5-1 and TRBV20-1. The authors found that F measure strongly co-clustered same-batch samples.

This clonotype originated in a girl under 18 with multiple sclerosis. Material for sequencing was blood. V usage is TRBV18 and J usage is TRBJ2-1; perhaps TRBD2 as D (5 bases). In DNA, the CDR3 is TGTGCCAGCCACGGGGATAACAATGAGCAGTTCTTC. Translating gives CASHGDNNEQFF.